Listed below are T cell receptor beta chains from one sample, sequenced in a study of T cell responses to AZD1222 COVID-19 vaccine. TCRdb's copy holds only in-frame clones and misses some; the assay was immunoSEQ multiplex PCR. There are some 150,000 clones in the sample; around 90% occur only once, and roughly 5.2% lies in the top ten. Specimen: peripheral blood, collected 28 days after the second dose of the MenACWY control vaccine. These receptors were collected from an adult who received the MenACWY meningococcal vaccine as a control. The CDR3 runs from the conserved cysteine through the conserved F or W.

TRBV7-2	TRBJ2-3	CASSLHLGTLTDTQYF
TRBV5-4	TRBJ2-6	CASSQGEGPSGANVLTF
TRBV7-9	TRBJ1-1	CASRTGGEVNTEAFF
TRBV5-1	TRBJ1-1	CASSPNKGLQGDTEAFF
TRBV7-9	TRBJ2-3	CASSSYRDTQYF
TRBV4-1	TRBJ2-7	CASSQGMAGGAYEQYF
TRBV24-1	TRBJ2-5	CATSVTGTSGGAQYF
TRBV2	TRBJ2-1	CASLRAKLAGLNEQFF
TRBV11-3	TRBJ2-1	CASSLAPDYNEQFF
TRBV6-2/TRBV6-3	TRBJ1-1	CASSYFQNTEAFF
TRBV5-1	TRBJ2-2	CASSLAPRGRAGELFF
TRBV15	TRBJ2-7	CATSRDLGVTDEQYF
TRBV30	TRBJ1-3	CAWTTGTAGNTIYF
TRBV18	TRBJ1-2	CASSPQEDYGYTF
TRBV27	TRBJ1-1	CASSFIGTPNAEAFF
TRBV6-5	TRBJ2-5	CASSNLAGGETQYF
TRBV7-9	TRBJ2-2	CASSQGLAGSNTGELFF
TRBV21-1	TRBJ2-1	CASSKSGPTRGREQFF
TRBV3-1/TRBV3-2	TRBJ2-2	CASSQDRPAIRRERTGELFF
TRBV9	TRBJ1-4	CASSPGLTWEKLFF
TRBV5-1	TRBJ2-2	CASSLEAGETGELFF
TRBV20-1	TRBJ2-7	CSASGLDYEQYF
TRBV19	TRBJ1-2	CASSIGRRGRGYGYTF
TRBV7-9	TRBJ2-5	CASSLAGSIETQYF
TRBV28	TRBJ1-6	CASRSRGGALNSPLHF
TRBV11-3	TRBJ2-1	CASSRTSGEINYNEQFF